Here is one T cell receptor beta chain with its context. The sample belongs to a study of blood T cell repertoires in COVID-19. Across the study: Samples came from the United States, Italy and Spain, spanning acute and convalescent COVID-19.

The germline V and J ends were trimmed by 3 bases and 7 bases, with 4 bases remaining between them. CDR1 is SGHVS, CDR2 FQNEAQ, per germline. The CDR3 covers 12 residues. In the original analysis: Amplification of reference gene primers provided the estimated nucleated cell counts. The table came from immunoSEQ multiplex PCR; TCRdb's copy has only in-frame clones and leaves some out. V and J calls plus clone size are reproduced from that table; the DNA served to infer D and trimming. This table has about 350,000 clones, around nine tenths appearing once. This sequence joins TRBV7-8 and TRBJ1-6; D ambiguous. Specimen: peripheral blood. This receptor was identified in a woman in her late teens or twenties who had recovered from COVID-19. CDR3 sequence: CASSFPNSPLHF. The CDR3 DNA follows: TGTGCCAGCAGCTTCCCGAATTCACCCCTCCACTTT.